This T cell receptor (beta chain) was documented in a study of regulatory T cells in long-lasting Graves disease. Study details: Persistent Graves' disease meant over 5 years of antithyroid drugs with positive TSH receptor antibodies.

CDR3 regions were amplified by Arm-PCR using iRepertoire HTBI primers to build TCR beta libraries. MiXCR, run by TCRdb on the multiplex PCR reads, gives a single entry per CDR3 protein. The sample gives about 470,000 distinct CDR3 sequences, around 21% of which show up once; roughly 8% is in the top ten. V lost 6 bases, J lost 4 bases, and 13 bases lay in between. This CDR3 comprises 13 residues. Looked up from germline, CDR1 is MDHEN and CDR2 is SYDVKM. Time point specified: persistent/refractory GD, antithyroid drugs over 5 years with positive TRAb. The TCR library was made from RNA extracted from PBMCs. Overall study results and limits: Those with persistent disease had in common more public clonotypes (around 2,500) than new patients (approximately 1,000). Analysis covered peripheral blood alone, not thyroid tissue.

This clonotype has more than one count but fewer than ten. Its antigen is currently unknown. The chain has TRBV28 and TRBJ2-7, with D perhaps matching TRBD2 (5 bases). The sequencing used peripheral blood mononuclear cells (PBMCs), collected when the disease was refractory, from a patient treated with antithyroid drugs. This TCR came from a female donor with Graves disease. The CDR3 DNA follows: TGTGCCAGCAGGCCAACTTCGGGGTACGAGCAGTACTTC. Protein product: CASRPTSGYEQYF.